This T cell receptor beta chain was sequenced for a study of STAT5B mutations in CD4+ large granular lymphocyte leukemia. Study-wide points: Compared with healthy controls (2/35), patient top clones favored TRBV06 (8/27). Without HLA matching, higher CD4+ than CD8+ T-LGLL clonality could reflect small sample size.

V lost 5 bases, J lost 2 bases, and 7 bases stayed unmatched. Germline assignment: CDR1 SEHNR and CDR2 FQNEAQ (reference sequence). This CDR3 spans 16 amino acids. As regards this clone: Its matching antigen is unknown.

Sequencing was at survey level. The table came from immunoSEQ multiplex PCR; TCRdb's copy has only in-frame clones and leaves some out. This table holds approximately 21,000 clones, 75% to 85% found once. Sequenced input: CD4+ T cells from blood buffy coats. The chain combines TRBV7-9 with TRBJ2-1; 9 bases line up with TRBD1. The receptor was derived from a human donor in good health. CDR3 residues: CASSLPRDRAYNEQFF. DNA of the CDR3: TGTGCCAGCAGCCTCCCAAGGGACAGGGCCTACAATGAGCAGTTCTTC.